Listed below are T cell receptor beta chains from one sample, sequenced in a study of blood T cell repertoires in COVID-19. Generated by immunoSEQ multiplex PCR, the TCRdb table keeps only in-frame clones and is missing some. In the table there are about 240,000 clones, approximately 90% of which are singletons. What was sequenced was peripheral blood. These receptors were taken from a man in his sixties who had recovered from COVID-19. The CDR3 runs from the conserved cysteine through the conserved F or W. A D gene is named only where the DNA matches it firmly. Not every row has a clone size; where given, it reads once, few, many or a size class.

NA	15	TRBJ2-2	TRBV25-1	NA	CASSRGAFDTGELFF	TGTGCCAGCAGTCGGGGGGCTTTTGACACCGGGGAGCTGTTTTTT
NA	15	TRBJ2-2	TRBV6-5	NA	CASSYGGGRTGELFF	TGTGCCAGCAGTTATGGGGGGGGCCGAACCGGGGAGCTGTTTTTT
NA	13	TRBJ2-7	TRBV3-1/TRBV3-2	NA	CASSLFGHTEQYF	TGTGCCAGCAGCCTTTTCGGACACACCGAGCAGTACTTC
NA	15	TRBJ1-6	TRBV3-1/TRBV3-2	TRBD1	CASSPSTGRNSPLHF	TGTGCCAGCAGCCCTTCGACAGGGCGCAATTCACCCCTCCACTTT
NA	15	TRBJ2-5	TRBV6-5	TRBD1	CASGRDRVNQETQYF	TGTGCCAGCGGGCGGGACAGGGTAAATCAAGAGACCCAGTACTTC
NA	12	TRBJ1-1	TRBV13	NA	CATRTVVTEAFF	TGTGCCACCCGGACAGTGGTCACTGAAGCTTTCTTT
NA	16	TRBJ1-1	TRBV19	NA	CASSTHLRRSQSEAFF	TGTGCCAGTAGTACCCACCTACGGCGGAGCCAGTCTGAAGCTTTCTTT
NA	16	TRBJ1-2	TRBV7-9	TRBD1	CASSLGSGTGGGGYTF	TGTGCCAGCAGCTTAGGGTCGGGGACAGGGGGCGGTGGCTACACCTTC
NA	16	TRBJ2-3	TRBV3-1/TRBV3-2	TRBD2	CASSQWQRGFTDTQYF	TGTGCCAGCAGCCAATGGCAGCGGGGGTTTACAGATACGCAGTATTTT
NA	14	TRBJ1-2	TRBV5-6	NA	CASSLFQGTYGYTF	TGTGCCAGCAGCTTATTTCAGGGGACCTATGGCTACACCTTC
NA	12	TRBJ2-7	TRBV5-1	NA	CASSLTGYEQYF	TGCGCCAGCAGCTTGACCGGTTACGAGCAGTACTTC
few	17	TRBJ1-5	TRBV24-1	NA	CATSDEGYGAGSQPQHF	TGTGCCACCAGTGATGAGGGCTACGGGGCCGGGAGTCAGCCCCAGCATTTT
NA	15	TRBJ1-2	TRBV5-5	NA	CASSLLVGVGYGYTF	TGTGCCAGCAGCTTGTTGGTGGGAGTAGGCTATGGCTACACCTTC
NA	14	TRBJ2-3	TRBV5-1	TRBD2	CASSKTSGTDTQYF	TGCGCCAGCAGTAAAACTAGCGGCACAGATACGCAGTATTTT
NA	13	TRBJ2-3	TRBV24-1	NA	CATSRGGIDTQYF	TGTGCCACCAGTAGAGGAGGGATAGATACGCAGTATTTT
NA	19	TRBJ2-2	TRBV4-2	TRBD2	CASSQGLASGGAWTGELFF	TGTGCCAGCAGCCAAGGCCTAGCTAGCGGGGGGGCGTGGACCGGGGAGCTGTTTTTT
few	14	TRBJ1-4	TRBV9	TRBD1	CASSATGVSEKLFF	TGTGCCAGCAGCGCGACAGGGGTTTCCGAAAAACTGTTTTTT
NA	16	TRBJ2-1	TRBV6-5	NA	CASSYNPSGLDNEQFF	TGTGCCAGCAGTTATAATCCCTCCGGACTTGACAATGAGCAGTTCTTC
NA	15	TRBJ1-4	TRBV24-1	TRBD1	CATSDYRDRGTKLFF	TGTGCCACCAGTGATTACCGGGACAGAGGAACCAAACTGTTTTTT
NA	17	TRBJ2-2	TRBV19	TRBD2	CATIGTSGGANTGELFF	TGTGCTACCATCGGGACTAGCGGGGGGGCGAACACCGGGGAGCTGTTTTTT
NA	16	TRBJ1-1	TRBV10-3	NA	CAITAHTGPGYTEAFF	TGTGCCATCACCGCTCATACAGGGCCGGGGTACACTGAAGCTTTCTTT
NA	15	TRBJ2-6	TRBV28	NA	CASRRGLDGANVLTF	TGTGCCAGCAGACGAGGGTTAGACGGGGCCAACGTCCTGACTTTC
NA	15	TRBJ2-3	TRBV9	NA	CASSVGGGATDTQYF	TGTGCCAGCAGCGTAGGTGGGGGGGCCACAGATACGCAGTATTTT
once	19	TRBJ2-3	TRBV10-3	TRBD1	CAISAKAGQGTKGTDTQYF	TGTGCCATCAGTGCTAAGGCGGGACAGGGAACCAAAGGGACAGATACGCAGTATTTT
NA	14	TRBJ1-1	TRBV19	NA	CASNRQYMNTEAFF	TGTGCCAGTAATCGACAGTACATGAACACTGAAGCTTTCTTT
NA	15	TRBJ2-3	TRBV2	TRBD2	CASRGTSGNTDTQYF	TGTGCCAGCAGGGGGACTAGCGGGAACACAGATACGCAGTATTTT
NA	13	TRBJ1-5	TRBV19	NA	CASRREFNQPQHF	TGTGCCAGTAGGAGGGAGTTCAATCAGCCCCAGCATTTT
NA	14	TRBJ1-5	TRBV12-2	NA	CARLHGNSNQPQHF	TGTGCAAGACTTCACGGGAATAGCAATCAGCCCCAGCATTTT
NA	15	TRBJ2-3	TRBV5-1	NA	CASSLVRGSTDTQYF	TGCGCCAGCAGCTTGGTGCGGGGTAGCACAGATACGCAGTATTTT
NA	14	TRBJ2-1	TRBV27	TRBD1	CASSFNRGRDEQFF	TGTGCCAGCAGTTTTAACAGGGGGCGGGATGAGCAGTTCTTC
NA	13	TRBJ1-5	TRBV12-3/TRBV12-4	NA	CASSSRVGQPQHF	TGTGCCAGCAGTTCCAGGGTGGGTCAGCCCCAGCATTTT
NA	12	TRBJ1-2	TRBV12-3/TRBV12-4	NA	CASSLYNYGYTF	TGTGCCAGCAGTCTCTATAACTATGGCTACACCTTC
NA	14	TRBJ1-6	TRBV28	NA	CASSFGARDSPLHF	TGTGCCAGCAGTTTTGGGGCCCGGGATTCACCCCTCCACTTT
NA	13	TRBJ2-1	TRBV7-9	NA	CASSLAEGTEQFF	TGTGCCAGCAGCTTAGCCGAAGGGACAGAGCAGTTCTTC
NA	13	TRBJ2-2	TRBV18	NA	CASSPGLVGELFF	TGTGCCAGCTCACCGGGACTGGTCGGGGAGCTGTTTTTT
NA	20	TRBJ1-5	TRBV19	TRBD1	CASSRTGQGLSYYSNQPQHF	TGTGCCAGTAGCAGAACCGGACAGGGGCTATCTTACTATAGCAATCAGCCCCAGCATTTT
NA	11	TRBJ2-1	TRBV6-5	NA	CASSNRYEQFF	TGTGCCAGCAGTAACAGATATGAGCAGTTCTTC
NA	15	TRBJ1-6	TRBV19	TRBD1	CASRITGEYNSPLHF	TGTGCCAGTAGGATCACAGGGGAATATAATTCACCCCTCCACTTT
NA	18	TRBJ1-2	TRBV11-2	NA	CASSLDSGTLSLNYGYTF	TGTGCCAGCAGCCTCGACTCCGGGACACTCTCACTTAACTATGGCTACACCTTC
NA	14	TRBJ1-1	TRBV24-1	NA	CATSGRGGNTEAFF	TGTGCCACCTCAGGACGGGGGGGGAACACTGAAGCTTTCTTT
NA	18	TRBJ2-6	TRBV12-5	NA	CASQERDTTLSGANVLTF	TGTGCTAGCCAGGAAAGGGACACTACCCTCTCTGGGGCCAACGTCCTGACTTTC
NA	15	TRBJ2-1	TRBV4-1	TRBD1	CASSLPGGSYNEQFF	TGCGCCAGCAGCCTTCCAGGGGGCAGCTACAATGAGCAGTTCTTC
NA	13	TRBJ1-2	TRBV29-1	NA	CSVQAGGFYGYTF	TGCAGCGTCCAGGCGGGAGGCTTCTATGGCTACACCTTC
NA	18	TRBJ2-2	TRBV5-4	TRBD2	CASSLGAGGASGTGELFF	TGTGCCAGCAGCTTAGGGGCGGGGGGCGCGTCTGGCACCGGGGAGCTGTTTTTT